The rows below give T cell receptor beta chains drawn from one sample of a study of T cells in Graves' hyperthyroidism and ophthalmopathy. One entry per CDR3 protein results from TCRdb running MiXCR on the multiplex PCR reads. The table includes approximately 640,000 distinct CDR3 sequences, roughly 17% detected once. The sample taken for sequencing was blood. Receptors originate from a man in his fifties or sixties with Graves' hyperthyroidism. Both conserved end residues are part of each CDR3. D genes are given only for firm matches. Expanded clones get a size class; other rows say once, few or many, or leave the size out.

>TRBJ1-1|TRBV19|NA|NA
TGTGCCAGTAGTATAGAGGGGGGGAACACTGAAGCTTTCTTT
CASSIEGGNTEAFF
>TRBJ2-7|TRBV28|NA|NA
TGTGCCAGCAGTCCCCCAGGGCAGTCCTACGAGCAGCACTTC
CASSPPGQSYEQHF
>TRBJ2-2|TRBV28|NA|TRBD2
TGTGCCTTAAAGGCAGCGGGAGAAAACACTGGGGAGCTGCTTTTT
CALKAAGENTGELLF
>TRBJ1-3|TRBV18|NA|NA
TGTGCCAGCTCACCACCCGGGCAGTCTGGAAACACCATATATTTT
CASSPPGQSGNTIYF
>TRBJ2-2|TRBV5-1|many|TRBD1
TGTGCCAGCAGTAGGACAGGGGACACCGGGGAGCTGTTTTTT
CASSRTGDTGELFF
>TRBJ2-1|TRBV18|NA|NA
TGTGCCAGCTCACGGGGTCTGGAGCGGTATAATGAGCAGTTCTTC
CASSRGLERYNEQFF
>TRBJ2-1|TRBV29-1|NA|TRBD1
TGCAGCGTCGAGAGGGACAGGGCCTACAATGAGCAGTTCTTC
CSVERDRAYNEQFF
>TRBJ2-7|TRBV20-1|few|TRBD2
TGCAGTGCTGAAAGACCGGGACTAGCGGGTAACGAGCAGTACTTC
CSAERPGLAGNEQYF
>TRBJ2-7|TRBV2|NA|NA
TGTGCCAGCAGTGATACAAGCTGCGACGAGCAGTACTTC
CASSDTSCDEQYF
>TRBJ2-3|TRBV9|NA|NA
TGTGCCAGCAGCGTAGGTTCTAGCACAGATACGCAGTATTTT
CASSVGSSTDTQYF
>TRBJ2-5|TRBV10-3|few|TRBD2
TGTGCCGCCGGACTAGTTGGAGAGACCCAGTACTTC
CAAGLVGETQYF
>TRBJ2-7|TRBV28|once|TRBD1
TGTGCCAGTAGTTTGGGACAGACCAGCTCCTACGAGCAGTACTTC
CASSLGQTSSYEQYF
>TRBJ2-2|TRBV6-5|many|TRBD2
TGTGCCAGCATTAATCCCAGCGGGGGGCTCACCGGGGAGCTGTTTTTT
CASINPSGGLTGELFF
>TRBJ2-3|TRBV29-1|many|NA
TGCAGCGTTTCCGCCCGGGGGGCGGTAGGTACGCAGTATTTT
CSVSARGAVGTQYF
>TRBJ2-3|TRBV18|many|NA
TGTGCCAGCTCACCGTACGGTTCTAGCACAGATACGCAGTATTTT
CASSPYGSSTDTQYF
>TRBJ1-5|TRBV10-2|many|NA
TGCGCCAGCAGTATGACGGATAGCAATCAGCCCCAGCATTTT
CASSMTDSNQPQHF
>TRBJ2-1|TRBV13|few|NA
TGTGCCAGCAGCTTAGGTCAGGGAGGTTTCGATGAGCAGTTCTTC
CASSLGQGGFDEQFF
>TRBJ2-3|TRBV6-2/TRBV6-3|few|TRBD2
TGTGCCAGCAGTTACTCAGTCCCGGGAGGGATATGGGATACGCAGTATTTT
CASSYSVPGGIWDTQYF
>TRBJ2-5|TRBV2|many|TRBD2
TGTGCCAGCGGGAGCGGGGGAGAGACCCAGTACTTC
CASGSGGETQYF
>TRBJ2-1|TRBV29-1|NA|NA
TGCAGCGTTGTAGGTAATAGGGATGAGCAGTTCTTC
CSVVGNRDEQFF
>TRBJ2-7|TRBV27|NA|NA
TGTGCCAGCAGAAGTGGGGGACTGGTGGGGAACGAGCAGTACTTC
CASRSGGLVGNEQYF
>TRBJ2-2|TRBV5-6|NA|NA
TGTGCCAGCAGCGTGGGGGGACAACTCACCGGGGAGCTGTTTTTT
CASSVGGQLTGELFF
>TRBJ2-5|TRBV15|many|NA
TGTGCCACCAGCAGAGATAGGGGCGAGACCCAGTACTTC
CATSRDRGETQYF
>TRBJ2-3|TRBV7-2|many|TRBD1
TGTGCCAGCAGCTTTTCATCACAGGGGGCTGGAACAGATACGCAGTATTTT
CASSFSSQGAGTDTQYF
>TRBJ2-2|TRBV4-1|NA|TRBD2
TGCGCCAGCAGCCAAGATCTGGCGGGAGCCCGAACCGGGGAGCTGTTTTTT
CASSQDLAGARTGELFF
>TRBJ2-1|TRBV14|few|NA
TGTGCCAGCAGCCAAATAGGTGACAATGAGCAGTTCTTC
CASSQIGDNEQFF
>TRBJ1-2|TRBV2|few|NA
TGTGCCAGCAGGGACGAGACTAACTATGGCTACACCTTC
CASRDETNYGYTF
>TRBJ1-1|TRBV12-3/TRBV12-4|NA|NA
TGTGCCAGCAGTGAATTGCAGGCTGAAGCTTTCTTT
CASSELQAEAFF
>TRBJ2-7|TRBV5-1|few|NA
TGCGCCAGCAGCTTCATAATTGGGAACGAGCAGTACTTC
CASSFIIGNEQYF
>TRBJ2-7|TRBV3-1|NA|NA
TGTGCCAGCAGCCAAGATCGAGCGGCAGGGCCGTACGAGCAGTACTTC
CASSQDRAAGPYEQYF
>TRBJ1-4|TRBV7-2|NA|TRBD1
TGTGCCAGCAGCACGGGACAGGGAGGTGAAAAACTGTTTTTT
CASSTGQGGEKLFF
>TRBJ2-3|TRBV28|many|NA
TGTGCCAGCAGCTTCGGCGTGGCTAGCACAGATACGCAGTATTTT
CASSFGVASTDTQYF
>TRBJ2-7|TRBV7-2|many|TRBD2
TGTGCCAGCAATCGTCCCCTGGGGACTAGAAACTACGAGCAGTACTTC
CASNRPLGTRNYEQYF
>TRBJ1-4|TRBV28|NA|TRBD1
TGTGCCAGCAGTTTAGTTCGGGACAGAAATGAAAAACTGTTTTTT
CASSLVRDRNEKLFF
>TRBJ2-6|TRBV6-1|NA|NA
TGTGCCAGCACCCGGTCTGGGGCCAACGTCCTGACTTTC
CASTRSGANVLTF
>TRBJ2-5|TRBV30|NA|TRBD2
TGTGCCTGGGCAGACATCCACCAAAAGGGTCTAGCGGGTGAGACCCAGTACTTC
CAWADIHQKGLAGETQYF
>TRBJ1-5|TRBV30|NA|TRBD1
TGTGCCTGGAGGGGCAGGGGGGATCAGCCCCAGCATTTT
CAWRGRGDQPQHF
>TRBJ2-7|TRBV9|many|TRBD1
TGTGCCAGCAGCGTAGGTGGCAGGGGGCATGACGAGCAGTACTTC
CASSVGGRGHDEQYF
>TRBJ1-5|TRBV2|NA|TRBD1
TGTGCCAGCAGTGCCCAGACAGGGGCTTCCGGCAATCGGCCCCAGCATTTT
CASSAQTGASGNRPQHF
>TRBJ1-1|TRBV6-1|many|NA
TGTGCCAGCGGGTGGAACACTGAAGCTTTCTTT
CASGWNTEAFF
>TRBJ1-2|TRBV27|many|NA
TGTGCCAGCAGTTTTAACGCAGGGTTCCCTGGCTACACCTTC
CASSFNAGFPGYTF
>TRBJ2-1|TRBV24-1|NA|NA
TGTGCCACCAGACAGGGTCAAGGGTACAATGAGCAGTTCTTC
CATRQGQGYNEQFF
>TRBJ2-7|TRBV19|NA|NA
TGTGCCAGTAGTATAGAGTTCCAGCGTCTCTCCTACGAGCAGTACTTC
CASSIEFQRLSYEQYF
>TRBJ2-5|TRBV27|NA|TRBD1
TGTGCCAGCAGGGACAGGGTGAACACCGGGGAGACCCAGTACTTC
CASRDRVNTGETQYF
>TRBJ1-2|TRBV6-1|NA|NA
TGTGCCAGCAGTCTGGGACCTATTAACTATGGCTACACCTTC
CASSLGPINYGYTF
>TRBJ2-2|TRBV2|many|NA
TGTGCCAGCAGTGGTATACAGGGCCCGAACACCGGGGAGCTGTTTTTT
CASSGIQGPNTGELFF
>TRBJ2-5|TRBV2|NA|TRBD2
TGTGCCAGCAGCTTTTCAAGCGGGGTCCAAGAGACCCAGTACTTC
CASSFSSGVQETQYF
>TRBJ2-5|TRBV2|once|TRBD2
TGTGCCAGCAGTAGTCCAGCGGGAGGTAGTGAGACCCAGTACTTC
CASSSPAGGSETQYF